The 21 T cell receptor beta chains below come from one sample, sequenced in a study of shared clonotypes between healthy human individuals. Clones were sequenced by immunoSEQ multiplex PCR, and TCRdb holds only the in-frame ones, with some missing. The table lists roughly 510,000 clones, roughly 79% of them singletons. The sample consisted of PBMCs. The receptors stem from a woman in her 40s in good health. Some clones in this sample may be carry-over from other donors' samples.

The rearrangement uses TRBV6-4 and TRBJ1-5; D ambiguous. The germline CDR1 and CDR2 sequences are MRHNA and SNTAGT. V lost 1 base, J lost 2 bases, and 6 bases lay in between. The CDR3 length is 14 residues. CDR3 sequence reads: CASSDLAGNQPQHF. As DNA, the CDR3 is TGTGCCAGCAGTGACTTGGCAGGCAATCAGCCCCAGCATTTT.

This clone was counted a few times. The genes are TRBV7-8 and TRBJ2-5, with 9 bases aligning to TRBD1. From germline, CDR1 is SGHVS and CDR2 FQNEAQ. This CDR3 region has 18 residues. J was trimmed by 3 bases and V by 5 bases; bases with no gene match: 16. CDR3 residues: CASSLFPGTGTRKETQYF. CDR3 in DNA: TGTGCCAGCAGCCTATTCCCCGGGACAGGGACACGGAAAGAGACCCAGTACTTC.

The chain has TRBV2 and TRBJ1-1; no clear D. Germline CDR1 SNHLY, CDR2 FYNNEI. Deletions cut 1 base from V and 1 base from J, with 4 bases between. CDR3 length equals 13 residues. This chain's CDR3 is CASSEGRNTEAFF. The CDR3 bases are TGTGCCAGCAGTGAAGGCCGGAACACTGAAGCTTTCTTT.

The gene calls are TRBV7-3 and TRBJ1-1; D might be TRBD1 (6 bases). The CDR3 has 16 residues. Germline CDR1 reads SGHTA; CDR2 reads FQGTGA. Trimming took 4 bases from V and 1 from J, leaving 16 bases between them. This CDR3 is CASSSPPGERNTEAFF. In nucleotides, the CDR3 is TGTGCCAGCAGCTCACCCCCAGGGGAGAGGAACACTGAAGCTTTCTTT.

The V and J genes are TRBV6-5 and TRBJ2-1; the D is unclear. This CDR3 contains 15 residues. Germline V gives CDR1 MNHEY, CDR2 SVGAGI. V lost 0 bases and J lost 5, with 11 bases in between. The CDR3 coding sequence is TGTGCCAGCAGTTACTCGAGGAAGTTTGACAATGAGCAGTTCTTC. Translated: CASSYSRKFDNEQFF.

This chain connects TRBV9 to TRBJ2-5, with 11 bases that match TRBD2. Trimming cost V 0 bases and J 4 bases; bases outside gene matches: 8. The CDR3 is 17 amino acids. Germline V CDR1 and CDR2: SGDLS, YYNGEE. This CDR3 is CASSVGASGRLGETQYF. The CDR3 DNA is TGTGCCAGCAGCGTAGGAGCTAGCGGGAGGCTAGGAGAGACCCAGTACTTC.

V gene TRBV30 combines with J gene TRBJ1-5; D might be TRBD1 (6 bases). V was clipped by 1 base and J by 1 base, with 8 bases between them. The CDR3 consists of 14 residues. In germline, CDR1 is GTSNPN, CDR2 SVGIG (reference sequence). DNA of the CDR3: TGTGCCTGGAGTGGGGGACAAAGCAATCAGCCCCAGCATTTT. Its translation: CAWSGGQSNQPQHF.

The CDR3 DNA reads TGTGCCAGCAGTGAAGGGGCGGGAGGGCCTCTTGGGGAGCAGTACTTC. This translates into CASSEGAGGPLGEQYF. This rearrangement joins TRBV6-1 to TRBJ2-7; 9 positions agree with TRBD2. Germline V lookup: CDR1 MNHNS, CDR2 SASEGT. The CDR3 covers 16 residues. J lost 7 bases, V lost 1 base, and 11 bases had no gene match.

The chain has TRBV9 and TRBJ2-1; D tentatively fits TRBD1 or TRBD2 (5 bases each). V was trimmed by 0 bases and J by 8 bases, leaving 9 bases between them. Germline loops: CDR1 SGDLS, CDR2 YYNGEE. This CDR3 has 13 residues. CDR3 sequence reads: CASSVATGHEQFF. CDR3 sequence (DNA): TGTGCCAGCAGCGTAGCTACGGGACATGAGCAGTTCTTC.

The CDR3: CASSAEQGVQETQYF. The CDR3 DNA sequence: TGTGCCAGCAGCGCCGAACAGGGGGTCCAAGAGACCCAGTACTTC. The chain uses TRBV9 and TRBJ2-5, with TRBD1 matching over 8 bases. J gave up 1 base and V 3 bases, and 5 bases lay outside the gene matches. The germline CDR1 and CDR2 sequences are SGDLS and YYNGEE. This CDR3 contains 15 residues.

The chain employs TRBV19 and TRBJ1-5; 8 positions match TRBD1. The CDR3 sequence is 13 residues long. V lost 9 bases, J lost 6 bases, and 7 bases stayed unmatched. The germline CDR1 and CDR2 sequences are LNHDA and SQIVND (reference sequence). This CDR3 reads CASNSGGFQPQHF. The CDR3 region has the DNA TGTGCCAGCAATTCAGGGGGCTTTCAGCCCCAGCATTTT. Full variable domain (missing parts from reference TRBV19 and TRBJ1-5): DGGITQSPKYLFRKEGQNVTLSCEQNLNHDAMYWYRQDPGQGLRLIYYSQIVNDFQKGDIAEGYSVSREKKESFPLTVTSAQKNPTAFYLCASNSGGFQPQHFGDGTRLSIL.

This clone came up once. The V gene is TRBV7-2, the J gene TRBJ2-7, with D uncertain. V was trimmed by 3 bases and J by 0 bases, leaving 3 bases between them. The germline V gene has CDR1 SGHTA and CDR2 FQGNSA. The CDR3 is 12 amino acids. This CDR3 reads CASSLYSYEQYF. In DNA form, the CDR3 reads TGTGCCAGCAGCTTGTACTCCTACGAGCAGTACTTC.

The chain is built from TRBV7-6 and TRBJ2-5, with D possibly TRBD1 on 6 matching bases. Germline V gives CDR1 SGHVS, CDR2 FNYEAQ. The CDR3 runs to 14 residues. Between the trimmed V and J ends, which lost 5 bases and 4 bases, there was a span of 14 bases. CDR3 DNA: TGTGCCAGCAGCCTAACAGGGTGGGGAGAGACCCAGTACTTC. This translates into CASSLTGWGETQYF.

This chain links TRBV28 with TRBJ2-1, with 9 bases that match TRBD1. CDR3 size: 16 residues. With 2 bases clipped from V and 5 bases from J, the junction kept 7 bases outside the gene matches. Germline assignment: CDR1 MDHEN and CDR2 SYDVKM. CDR3 residues: CASSLPFGQGNNEQFF. The CDR3 nucleotides are TGTGCCAGCAGTTTACCCTTTGGACAGGGGAACAATGAGCAGTTCTTC.

The chain has TRBV11-2 and TRBJ2-5; weak D call: TRBD2 (7 bases). This CDR3 comprises 15 residues. Germline V gene sequence: CDR1 SGHAT, CDR2 FQNNGV. V was clipped by 2 bases and J by 7 bases, with 17 bases between them. This CDR3 reads CASSLTPGEGVTQYF. Written as DNA, the CDR3 is TGTGCCAGCAGCTTAACCCCCGGGGAGGGGGTGACCCAGTACTTC.

The chain recombines TRBV4-3 with TRBJ1-1; 8 positions match TRBD1. Germline V gene data show CDR1 as LGHNA and CDR2 as YSLEER. The J segment lost 0 bases and the V segment lost 4 bases, leaving 10 bases of the junction unmatched. This CDR3 comprises 17 residues. CDR3 sequence (DNA): TGCGCCAGCAGCCCAGACCGGACAGGGCCCATGAACACTGAAGCTTTCTTT. Amino acids: CASSPDRTGPMNTEAFF.

The V and J genes are TRBV5-6 and TRBJ2-1; D is uncertain. Germline CDR1 and CDR2: SGHDT and YYEEEE. V lost 4 bases to trimming and J lost 6 bases, with 11 bases between them. The CDR3 is 13 amino acids. CDR3 nucleotides: TGTGCCAGCAGCACCGACTCGTTCAATGAGCAGTTCTTC. It is translated as CASSTDSFNEQFF.

V usage is TRBV5-1 and J usage is TRBJ2-1; D is perhaps TRBD1 (5 bases). V gave up 0 bases and J gave up 6 bases, with 10 bases separating them. The CDR3 totals 14 residues. The V gene's germline CDR1 is SGHRS and CDR2 YFSETQ. CDR3 nucleotides: TGCGCCAGCAGCTTGGCCCCAGGGCCCAATGAGCAGTTCTTC. Its translation is CASSLAPGPNEQFF. The whole variable domain, filled in from reference TRBV5-1 and TRBJ2-1, reads KAGVTQTPRYLIKTRGQQVTLSCSPISGHRSVSWYQQTPGQGLQFLFEYFSETQRNKGNFPGRFSGRQFSNSRSEMNVSTLELGDSALYLCASSLAPGPNEQFFGPGTRLTVL.

The chain couples TRBV7-9 to TRBJ2-5; D could derive from TRBD1 or TRBD2 (5 bases each). V was pared by 3 bases and J by 5 bases, with 10 bases between. Germline CDR1 SEHNR, CDR2 FQNEAQ (reference sequence). The CDR3 runs 13 residues. This CDR3 reads CASSFGGSETQYF. The CDR3 region has the DNA TGTGCCAGCAGCTTTGGGGGATCTGAGACCCAGTACTTC.

V gene TRBV7-2 combines with J gene TRBJ2-7; 11 bases fit TRBD2. This CDR3 region has 17 residues. Germline V gene data show CDR1 as SGHTA and CDR2 as FQGNSA. Losses at the gene ends were 5 bases for V and 5 bases for J; bases not matched to a gene: 14. The CDR3 DNA reads TGTGCCAGCAGCACCCGGCCCTCTAGCGGGAGGCAGCACGAGCAGTACTTC. Protein product: CASSTRPSSGRQHEQYF.

With regard to this clone: One end of the junction varies from germline; a read error may be responsible. This chain uses TRBV10-3 with TRBJ2-5, with D unresolved. The CDR3 is 13 amino acids. CDR1 ENHRY and CDR2 SYGVKD come from the germline V gene. The CDR3 nucleotides are TGTGCCATCAGTCAGTCGCGACAAGAGACCCAGTACTTC. Translating it yields CAISQSRQETQYF.